A single sample gave rise to the 15 T cell receptor beta chains below, sequenced in a study of cytomegalovirus exposure and HLA in healthy donors. With 60 Vbeta and 13 Jbeta primers, the PCR was carried out. Method: immunoSEQ multiplex PCR; TCRdb's copy keeps in-frame clones and lacks some. The data hold 200,000 to 250,000 clones, with 70% to 85% observed a single time. Material: PBMCs. These receptors were taken from a woman aged 40-49 years in good health and CMV-seronegative.

V gene TRBV6-1 combines with J gene TRBJ2-3, with TRBD2 identical over 14 bases. After removal of 4 bases from V and 0 bases from J, the junction contained 12 bases not matched to a gene. Germline CDR1 is MNHNS and CDR2 is SASEGT. The CDR3 sequence is 20 residues long. As DNA, the CDR3 is TGTGCCAGCAGTGTTAGACTAGCGGGGGGGCCCCAAACTAGCACAGATACGCAGTATTTT. It codes for CASSVRLAGGPQTSTDTQYF.

The rearrangement joins TRBV11-3 to TRBJ2-3; D not certain. This CDR3 has 13 amino acids. The ends were cut back, 2 bases at V and 4 bases at J, with 7 bases in the middle. CDR1 and CDR2 (germline): SGHNT, YENEEA. Written as DNA, the CDR3 is TGTGCCAGCAGCTTATCCCTAGCAGATACGCAGTATTTT. Encoded protein: CASSLSLADTQYF.

The chain employs TRBV7-8 and TRBJ1-2, with D unresolved. The CDR3 totals 14 residues. Germline CDR1 SGHVS, CDR2 FQNEAQ. V lost 1 base to trimming and J lost 2 bases, with 8 bases between them. CDR3 protein: CASSLGSGNYGYTF. Here the CDR3 DNA reads TGTGCCAGCAGCTTAGGATCGGGGAACTATGGCTACACCTTC.

The chain has TRBV29-1 and TRBJ1-2; weak D call: TRBD1 (5 bases). Germline assignment: CDR1 SQVTM and CDR2 ANQGSEA. V was pared by 4 bases and J by 8 bases, with 14 bases between. The CDR3 is 12 amino acids. Here the CDR3 reads CSVAQGRGGYTF. The CDR3 DNA reads as TGCAGCGTTGCTCAAGGGAGGGGCGGCTACACCTTC.

This chain uses TRBV6-5 with TRBJ1-1, with 8 bases lining up with TRBD1. CDR3 length: 15 amino acids. V was pared by 2 bases and J by 3 bases, with 5 bases of the junction left unmatched. CDR1 is MNHEY, CDR2 SVGAGI, per germline. Here the CDR3 reads CASSYTGQGYTEAFF. Here the CDR3 DNA reads TGTGCCAGCAGTTACACCGGACAGGGTTACACTGAAGCTTTCTTT.

The rearrangement joins TRBV6-5 to TRBJ2-1, with D possibly being TRBD1 (6 bases). CDR3 length: 14 residues. Germline V lookup: CDR1 MNHEY, CDR2 SVGAGI. The V and J ends lost 6 bases and 4 bases respectively, with 13 bases between them. DNA for the CDR3: TGTGCCAGCAGCTCCGGGACACTTTACAATGAGCAGTTCTTC. It yields the protein CASSSGTLYNEQFF.

The chain joins TRBV7-9 to TRBJ2-1; no reliable D call. V lost 1 base, J lost 7 bases, and 11 bases lay in between. The CDR3 is 14 residues long. From germline, CDR1 is SEHNR and CDR2 FQNEAQ (reference sequence). CDR3 DNA sequence: TGTGCCAGCAGCTTAGTTTCTAATTCGAATGAGCAGTTCTTC. Protein sequence: CASSLVSNSNEQFF.

The V call is TRBV4-1, the J call TRBJ2-2, with D unresolved. Germline V gives CDR1 MGHRA, CDR2 YSYEKL. The CDR3 sequence is 16 residues long. The V gene lost 0 bases and the J gene lost 2 bases, with 10 bases spanning the gap. As DNA, the CDR3 is TGCGCCAGCAGCCAAGATTCCAGCGTAAACACCGGGGAGCTGTTTTTT. As protein: CASSQDSSVNTGELFF.

With regard to this clone: At the DNA level, this CDR3 is encoded by other sequences in the same sample as well. The chain recombines TRBV5-1 with TRBJ1-4; 8 nucleotides line up with TRBD1. Germline loops: CDR1 SGHRS, CDR2 YFSETQ. There are 15 residues in the CDR3. The V segment lost 0 bases and the J segment 6 bases; nucleotides outside the gene matches: 4. The chain's CDR3 is CASSLGSGGYEKLFF. CDR3 bases: TGCGCCAGCAGCTTGGGGTCAGGGGGCTATGAAAAACTGTTTTTT.

V usage is TRBV29-1 and J usage is TRBJ2-7; 7 bases line up with TRBD1. Germline V gives CDR1 SQVTM, CDR2 ANQGSEA. This CDR3 comprises 13 residues. Trimming took 4 bases from V and 0 from J; bases not matched to a gene: 3. The DNA of the CDR3 is TGCAGCGTTGTTAGGGACAGCTCCTACGAGCAGTACTTC. Its translation is CSVVRDSSYEQYF.

The V call is TRBV28, the J call TRBJ2-3, with 7 positions matching TRBD1. Trimming took 4 bases from V and 4 from J; bases not matched to a gene: 14. This CDR3 spans 17 amino acids. Germline CDR1 is MDHEN and CDR2 is SYDVKM. In DNA form, the CDR3 reads TGTGCCAGCAGTTCCTCCTTCCCGACAGGGTGGTCAGATACGCAGTATTTT. Encoded protein: CASSSSFPTGWSDTQYF.

CDR3 in DNA: TGTGCCAGCAGCGCGGACAGACCTCAACCCCATGGCTACACCTTC. Translation gives CASSADRPQPHGYTF. The chain recombines TRBV11-2 with TRBJ1-2; D possibly corresponds to TRBD1 (6 bases). This CDR3 comprises 15 residues. Germline V CDR1 and CDR2: SGHAT, FQNNGV. V was pared by 5 bases and J by 6 bases, with 19 bases between.

This sequence joins TRBV7-6 and TRBJ1-2; D is perhaps TRBD1 (6 bases). The ends were cut back, 4 bases at V and 12 bases at J, with 18 bases in the middle. CDR1 is SGHVS and CDR2 is FNYEAQ in the germline V gene. CDR3 length equals 13 residues. The CDR3 bases are TGTGCCAGCAGCTCCGAGCCGGGACACGGGAACACCTTC. Translation gives CASSSEPGHGNTF. The variable domain in full, completed from reference TRBV7-6 and TRBJ1-2, reads GAGVSQSPRYKVTKRGQDVALRCDPISGHVSLYWYRQALGQGPEFLTYFNYEAQQDKSGLPNDRFSAERPEGSISTLTIQRTEQRDSAMYRCASSSEPGHGNTFGSGTRLTVV.

The V call is TRBV5-1, the J call TRBJ2-7; 10 bases fit TRBD1. V gave up 5 bases and J gave up 1 base; unmatched junction bases: 6. The germline V gene has CDR1 SGHRS and CDR2 YFSETQ. This CDR3 spans 15 amino acids. The CDR3: CASSPGTGVSYEQYF. The CDR3 DNA sequence: TGCGCCAGCAGTCCGGGGACAGGGGTATCCTACGAGCAGTACTTC.

V and J are TRBV19 and TRBJ1-6; D is possibly TRBD1 (5 bases). Trimming took off 3 bases at V and 7 bases at J, with 10 bases between the two ends. From germline, CDR1 is LNHDA and CDR2 SQIVND (reference sequence). This CDR3 is built from 14 residues. CDR3: CASSMEGFNSPLHF. CDR3 sequence (DNA): TGTGCCAGTAGTATGGAGGGGTTCAATTCACCCCTCCACTTT. The whole variable domain, remainder taken from reference TRBV19 and TRBJ1-6, is DGGITQSPKYLFRKEGQNVTLSCEQNLNHDAMYWYRQDPGQGLRLIYYSQIVNDFQKGDIAEGYSVSREKKESFPLTVTSAQKNPTAFYLCASSMEGFNSPLHFGNGTRLTVT.